This T cell receptor beta chain was obtained from a study of blood T cell repertoires in COVID-19. Study context: The origin of the acute and convalescent COVID-19 samples was the United States, Italy and Spain. The analysed material was cDNA or gDNA that came from T cells, B-cell-depleted T cells, or PBMCs.

How the authors handled the data: Amplification from reference gene primers served as the basis for estimated nucleated cell counts. Profiled with immunoSEQ multiplex PCR; TCRdb holds only in-frame clones, not every one. V and J calls and clone size follow that table, whereas D and trimming were derived from the DNA. The sample gives approximately 140,000 clones, 65% to 90% of which show up once; roughly 3% is in the top ten. The germline V gene has CDR1 LNHDA and CDR2 SQIVND (reference sequence). The CDR3 length is 16 residues. V shed 7 bases and J 3 bases; nucleotides not matched to a gene: 6. This chain joins TRBV19 and TRBJ2-6, with 10 bases identical to TRBD1. The material sequenced was peripheral blood. This sequence was found in a man aged 70-80 years with acute or convalescent COVID-19. CDR3 sequence (DNA): TGTGCCAGTACCAGACAGGGGGCGCTTGGGGCCAACGTCCTGACTTTC. Translated: CASTRQGALGANVLTF.